This T cell receptor beta chain was sequenced in a study of T cells after yellow fever vaccination. V gave up 4 bases and J gave up 9 bases; unmatched junction bases: 10. The CDR3 runs 15 residues. Germline V gives CDR1 SGHKS, CDR2 YYEKEE (reference sequence). MiXCR, run by TCRdb on the 5' RACE reads, gives a single entry per CDR3 protein. The sample lists hundreds of thousands of distinct CDR3 sequences, 4.1% occurring once. Sequenced here: PBMCs, sampled 5 days after the yellow fever booster vaccination. The chain carries TRBV5-5 and TRBJ2-1; TRBD1 aligns across 10 bases. The clonotype originates from a man between 18 and 35 years old who received the YFV17D yellow fever vaccine. CDR3 nucleotides: TGTGCCAGCAGCCTCCGGGGGACAGGGGCGAGTGAGCAGTTCTTC. Protein product: CASSLRGTGASEQFF.